This TCR beta chain was sequenced in a study of shared clonotypes between healthy human individuals. Naive CD8 cells, CD45RO-negative and positively selected for CCR7, excluded terminally differentiated effector memory CD45RA+ cells. Study conclusions and caveats: Incomplete sequencing of sorted subsets was indicated by rarefaction despite large depth.

Points on this clone: Its specificity is not known.

Germline CDR1 and CDR2: SQVTM and ANQGSEA. Trimming removed 4 bases from V and 6 bases from J, with 12 bases in between. The CDR3 consists of 12 residues. Data came from immunoSEQ multiplex PCR; TCRdb stores just in-frame clones and leaves some out. The sample shows approximately 590,000 clones, nearly 97% of them seen only once. The sequenced sample was naive CD8+ T cells sorted from blood. The rearrangement links TRBV29-1 to TRBJ1-1, with D maybe TRBD1 (5 bases). The receptor was isolated from a woman in her 30s in good health. Written as DNA, the CDR3 is TGCAGCGTTGTAAAAGGGGAGGCTGAAGCTTTCTTT. Protein sequence: CSVVKGEAEAFF.